This T cell receptor (beta chain) emerged from a study of cytomegalovirus exposure and HLA in healthy donors listed by TCRdb under 2017. Concerning the study at large: An earlier analysis of 587 of the donors reported approximately 260 Gb of sequence data and about 120 million unique TCR beta sequences obtained from about 200 million T cells. An early release that covered several hundred HLA-typed donors contained about 290 gigabases of sequencing data and about 84 million unique TCR sequences. Of the 350 to 450 genotyped donors, 65% to 90% were placed in the genetic ancestry cluster associated with self-reported Caucasian donors. The study was designed to test whether signatures of past pathogen exposure could be identified by cataloging public T cell receptors. The study profiled the T cell repertoires of under 700 subjects by immunosequencing and related them to cytomegalovirus serostatus. Along with the 666-subject first cohort, a separate validation cohort of around 110 different subjects was used. High-throughput TCR immunosequencing, statistical association of individual TCRs with disease status, and machine learning were combined to predict cytomegalovirus infection status. A later analysis re-examined previously published TCR beta repertoires from 600 to 700 donors and added high-resolution HLA genotyping to investigate patterns of TCR occurrence. Rather than using new phenotypic data, the later analysis identified candidate immune exposures from TCR beta sequences and from how often those sequences occurred across donors. An earlier analysis of around 640 of the donors used high-throughput TCR beta sequencing to judge whether each TCR beta V gene segment behaved as functional or pseudogenic. Donor age, sex, ethnicity and CMV serostatus were compiled alongside the repertoire data. In a later genetic analysis, genome-wide SNP genotypes for about 55% of the roughly 700 donors were used, and that subset was treated as a discovery cohort. All discovery cohort repertoires had been generated using a single sequencing platform. Class I and class II HLA loci were covered by the typing at four-digit resolution. The number of donors typed differed by locus, with roughly 629-640 for A, B, C, DRB1 and DQB1, around 500 for DQA1, 600 to 610 for DPA1, and approximately 470 for DPB1. Because of strong linkage in the cohort, roughly five DR-DQ haplotypes were treated as single units for association and clustering. Among roughly 400 genotyped donors of the cohort, an average of roughly 240,000 unique TCR beta nucleotide sequences were sequenced per donor, roughly 20% of them non-productive. Study-wide findings and limitations: According to a later analysis, parvovirus B19, influenza, CMV and Epstein-Barr virus appeared linked to several top co-occurrence clusters. Linkage disequilibrium might explain the correlated functional status among segregating V segments, but an unknown experimental factor could not be ruled out. A total of fewer than 200 TCR beta chains were listed by the study as associated with cytomegalovirus. In a later analysis, the rate of TCR association differed among HLA loci, with DRB1 alleles having the most associated TCRs and HLA-C alleles having the fewest. In a later genetic analysis, fewer N-insertions in productive TCRs were reported among donors in an Asian-associated ancestry cluster than the approximately 670-donor mean. Some IMGT-functional V segments, including TRBV6-2 and TRBV6-3, could not be told apart with the 87-base-pair reads, so those segments were excluded. Immune exposure information for the cohort was limited to CMV serostatus. Assigning TCR associations to individual alleles was difficult when HLA alleles, especially DR and DQ, strongly co-occurred. An earlier analysis of several hundred of the donors showed that most TCR beta V segments appeared in productive rearrangements either about 87% or about 30% of the time, which broadly matched IMGT annotations. In a later analysis, 15,000 to 20,000 TCR beta sequences were associated with specific HLA alleles at a false discovery rate of 0.05. A later analysis found that most CMV-associated TCR beta chains appeared HLA-restricted, with HLA associations seemingly driven largely by CMV exposure. The classifier was reported to diagnose cytomegalovirus status with high specificity and sensitivity in both the original and validation cohorts. The sequencing pipeline was judged likely to have produced a cluster of highly shared sequence variants as a technical artifact. In vitro tests confirmed that a few of the cytomegalovirus-associated TCR beta chains recognize cytomegalovirus antigens. Most TCR sequences were seen in very few donors, while some public TCRs were found in many individuals. HLA typing was unavailable for some donors at each locus, so association tests used only the typed subset. This cohort had only TCR beta chains sequenced, and the lack of alpha or paired-chain data limited which features could be detected. Compared with equally common non-associated chains, HLA-associated TCR beta chains in a later analysis were more clonally expanded and had lower generation probabilities. V-gene and J-gene trimming of TCR beta chains was associated with a missense DCLRE1C variant in a later genetic analysis, and the association was replicated in an independent cohort. A further reported finding was that TCR beta sequences accurately predicted the HLA-A and HLA-B alleles for most subjects in the first cohort. Because counts were too low, roughly 16 rarely observed V segments, including chromosome 9 orphons, were excluded from the earlier analysis of several hundred of the donors. According to the authors, the approach could potentially be generalized to other disease states and immunological phenotypes. Sequencing depth was assumed to be roughly uniform across donors in the presence/absence analyses, though that assumption may not hold.

The V end loses 5 bases and the J end loses 0 bases, and a stretch of 10 bases separates them. From the cysteine through the phenylalanine, the CDR3 covers 15 amino acids. Only CDR3 DNA remains: 45 bases, in frame from the first base. The germline V gene (reference sequence) provides CDR1 LNHDA and CDR2 SQIVND. This clone was detected only once. Its antigen remains unidentified. No quality values exist for individual bases; no much larger clone is one base distant. The cohort comprised under 700 healthy bone marrow donors. Cohort members were all nominally healthy when sampled, although unrecorded immune exposures were likely present. The donor tested CMV seronegative and was one of the 352 seronegative cohort members. A peripheral blood sample was provided by each donor, and peripheral blood mononuclear cells were used for TCR beta sequencing. Genomic DNA was extracted from the blood cell samples with the Qiagen DNeasy Blood Extraction Kit.

Library method: the immunoSEQ multiplex PCR assay. For the multiplex PCR, a mixture combining 60 forward primers for TCR Vbeta segments and 13 reverse primers for TCR Jbeta segments was used. The CDR3 region of rearranged TCR beta genes was amplified from genomic DNA by a multiplex PCR assay. The Illumina HiSeq System was used to sequence the amplified TCR beta libraries as 87-base-pair reads. For the original study's pipeline: A later analysis counted about 80 million unique TCR beta chains across the 640 or so repertoires, and 9 million to 14 million of these chains were shared by at least two donors. A nearest-neighbor algorithm error-corrected the raw reads and collapsed the reads into unique sequences, merging closely related sequences to remove PCR and sequencing errors. Alignment of CDR3 sequences to IMGT reference sequences was used to assign V, D and J gene segments. For a sequence to be retained, a match of at least six nucleotides was required to both a V gene segment and a J gene segment. A rearrangement was called productive if the CDR3 had no stop codons and remained in frame with V and J, and every other rearrangement was called non-productive. Following IMGT convention, CDR3 was defined as the stretch from the second conserved V-encoded cysteine to the conserved J-encoded phenylalanine. The earlier analysis of around 640 of the donors excluded sequences that lacked an unambiguous match to a single V gene segment. An earlier analysis of about 600 of the donors called V segments functional above 56.7% productive rearrangements and segregating when the between-donor standard deviation exceeded 5%. A statistical classification framework was built to diagnose cytomegalovirus status from the catalog of TCR beta chain sequences. In a later analysis, V and J genes were assigned by comparing TCR nucleotide sequences against IMGT/GENE-DB human TR gene sequences. Using the TCRdist pipeline, a later analysis assigned CDR3 sequences along with most-parsimonious VDJ recombination scenarios. In a later analysis, every TCR beta chain was defined by the combination of its CDR3 amino acid sequence and its V-gene family, and reads without a unique V-gene family were dropped. To address suspected cross-contamination and a sequencing artifact, a later analysis removed roughly 640 highly shared, low-generation-probability nucleotide sequences. For each public chain, a later analysis derived a clonal expansion index from normalized ranks of inferred template counts within each repertoire. In a later analysis, generation probabilities were computed using a VDJ recombination model fitted to out-of-frame rearrangements, and the results were checked against IGoR. Hypergeometric tests were used in a later analysis to score TCR-TCR, TCR-HLA and TCR-CMV co-occurrence, with a repertoire-size bias correction applied to the TCR pairs. False discovery rates were estimated in a later analysis by permuting HLA or CMV assignments 20 times. In a later analysis, co-occurring TCRs were grouped with DBSCAN, and TCRdist sequence similarity was added when clustering was performed within HLA-allele-positive subsets. Repertoires with fewer than 30,000 or more than 120,000 public chains, plus five repertoires with anomalous nucleotide sharing, were excluded from co-occurrence clustering. Imported from immuneACCESS, the table was reduced by TCRdb to in-frame sequences with V and J called. These copies leave out some clones; in studies compared against another copy, an unresolved V gene accounts for under half, and the cause of the remainder is not known. That table is the source of V, J and clone size, and D and trimming were worked out from the DNA. The sample has some 200,000 clones on record, roughly 87% of them singletons. Of the sample, roughly 1.6% falls within the top ten clones.

The sample was PBMCs. The receptor was derived from a man between 50 and 59 years old in good health and CMV-seronegative. This chain joins TRBV19 to TRBJ2-2; TRBD1 is a possible D gene, resting on 6 matching bases. The sequenced DNA is TGTGCCAGTAGTTTTGGACAGACGAACACCGGGGAGCTGTTTTTT. This encodes CASSFGQTNTGELFF.